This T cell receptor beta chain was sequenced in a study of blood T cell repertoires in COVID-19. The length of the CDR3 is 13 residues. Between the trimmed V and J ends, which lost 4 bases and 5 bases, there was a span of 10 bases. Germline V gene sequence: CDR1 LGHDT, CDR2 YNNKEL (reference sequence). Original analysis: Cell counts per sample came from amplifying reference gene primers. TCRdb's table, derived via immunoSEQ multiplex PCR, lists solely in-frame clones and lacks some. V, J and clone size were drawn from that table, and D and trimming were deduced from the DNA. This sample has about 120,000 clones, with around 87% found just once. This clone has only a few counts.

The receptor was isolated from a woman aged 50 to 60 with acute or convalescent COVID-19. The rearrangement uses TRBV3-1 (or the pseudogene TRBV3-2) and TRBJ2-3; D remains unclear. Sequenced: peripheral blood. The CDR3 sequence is CASSPRVGDTQYF. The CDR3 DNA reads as TGTGCCAGCAGCCCTAGAGTTGGAGATACGCAGTATTTT.